This T cell receptor beta chain was obtained from a study of monozygotic twins with inflammatory bowel disease. Study results and limitations: Differences in immunosuppressive treatment may have been a source of added variability in patient repertoires.

Through template switching, UMIs that included a 6-nucleotide sample barcode were added. After re-calling the 5' RACE reads, TCRdb lists one entry per CDR3 protein, DNA absent. The table for this sample gives over 110,000 distinct CDR3 sequences. T cells were not sorted, and total RNA was isolated straight from whole blood. About this clonotype: The antigen is unknown.

The CDR3 loop spans 14 amino acids. Germline CDR1 and CDR2: DFQATT and SNEGSKA (reference sequence). V is TRBV20-1 and J is TRBJ2-1; TCRdb lists TRBD1, though no DNA is available to test this call. Sequenced sample: blood. The receptor was derived from a human donor with ulcerative colitis or Crohn's disease, or a healthy co-twin of an affected twin (not recorded which). CDR3 region: CSAPYRDSYNEQFF.